These T cell receptor beta chains were read from a single sample in a study of OX40 agonist ivuxolimab in advanced cancers. Generated by immunoSEQ multiplex PCR, the TCRdb table keeps only in-frame clones and is missing some. Here the sample spans tens of thousands of clones, under 95% being singletons. The material sequenced was CD4+ or CD8+ T cells sorted from blood, taken in a trial of the OX40 agonist ivuxolimab. The source of these receptors is an adult with an advanced solid tumor such as melanoma, head and neck, liver or kidney cancer. CDR3s include the opening cysteine and the closing phenylalanine or tryptophan. D genes are given only for firm matches. Where a row states a size, it is once, few, many or the class of an expanded clone; other rows omit it.

NA,NA,TRBJ1-3,TRBV6-1,TGTGCCAGCAGTGCCGTAGGCAGAAACACCATATATTTT,CASSAVGRNTIYF
NA,NA,TRBJ2-7,TRBV4-3,TGCGCCAGCAGCCAAGATCGGGACAATCCCGAGCAGTACTTC,CASSQDRDNPEQYF
NA,NA,TRBJ2-3,TRBV7-9,TGTGCCAGCAGAGGGACGATTGGCACAGATACGCAGTATTTT,CASRGTIGTDTQYF
NA,NA,TRBJ2-2,TRBV5-1,TGCGCCAGCAGCTTGCCCCTCGGGGGAGACCCCGGAACCGGGGAGCTGTTTTTT,CASSLPLGGDPGTGELFF
NA,NA,TRBJ2-7,TRBV7-2,TGTGCCAGCAGCTTCATAGCGGCCGCCTACGAGCAGTACTTC,CASSFIAAAYEQYF
NA,TRBD1,TRBJ2-7,TRBV18,TGTGCCAGCTCACCCGTCCCGGGACAGGGGCCCTCTCCCTACGAGCAGTACTTC,CASSPVPGQGPSPYEQYF
NA,NA,TRBJ2-7,TRBV27,TGTGCCAGCAGTTTAATGTTCGTACAGGGTTCCCCCTACGAGCAGTACTTC,CASSLMFVQGSPYEQYF
NA,NA,TRBJ2-2,TRBV9,TGTGCCAGCAGCACACCTCGTTCGAGACCGGCAGGGTTCGGGGAGCTGTTTTTT,CASSTPRSRPAGFGELFF
NA,TRBD1,TRBJ2-5,TRBV27,TGTGCCAGCAGCACGCCGCGGGACAGGGAGACCCAGTACTTC,CASSTPRDRETQYF
NA,NA,TRBJ2-2,TRBV13,TGTGCCAGCAGCTCCCTAGGCGGGAACACCGGGGAGCTGTTTTTT,CASSSLGGNTGELFF
NA,NA,TRBJ1-1,TRBV4-3,TGCGCCAGCAGCCAAGAAGTTCGGGGGACTGAAGCTTTCTTT,CASSQEVRGTEAFF
NA,NA,TRBJ2-7,TRBV30,TGTGCCTGGGGGAGGGGGGTTGAGCAGTACTTC,CAWGRGVEQYF
NA,NA,TRBJ1-5,TRBV30,TGTGCCTGGAGTGGGGGGGTTGGCAATCAGCCCCAGCATTTT,CAWSGGVGNQPQHF
NA,NA,TRBJ1-4,TRBV19,TGTGCCAGTAGTATGGGGGACTCCTTAGGTCTTGATCTGTTTTTT,CASSMGDSLGLDLFF
NA,NA,TRBJ2-7,TRBV27,TGTGCCAGCAGTTTAATGGGGAGCTCCTACGAGCAGTACTTC,CASSLMGSSYEQYF
NA,NA,TRBJ2-6,TRBV4-2,TGTGCCAGCAGCCAAGAGATGGCGGGATCGAGCTCTGGGGCCAACGTCCTGACTTTC,CASSQEMAGSSSGANVLTF
NA,TRBD2,TRBJ2-1,TRBV6-5,TGTGCCAGCAGTCAATTCGCGGGAGTCGATGAGCAGTTCTTC,CASSQFAGVDEQFF
medium-sized,NA,TRBJ1-3,TRBV5-5,TGTGCCAGCAGCATAGGGGACTCGGCTGGAAACACCATATATTTT,CASSIGDSAGNTIYF
NA,TRBD2,TRBJ2-2,TRBV6-1,TGTGCCAGCAGCCAGGGACTAGCGGGAGCCGGGGAGCTGTTTTTT,CASSQGLAGAGELFF
NA,NA,TRBJ2-1,TRBV7-7,TGTGCTAGCAGCCCTAGTGCAGGAGATGAGCAGTTCTTC,CASSPSAGDEQFF
NA,NA,TRBJ2-1,TRBV27,TGTGCCACCTCGGGTAGTTCCGCGGAGCAGTTCTTC,CATSGSSAEQFF
once,NA,TRBJ2-5,TRBV6-5,TGTGCCAGCAGCTATAAAGCCCCGGACCCGAAGTACTTC,CASSYKAPDPKYF
NA,NA,TRBJ2-7,TRBV7-9,TGTGCCAGCAGCGCTACCGGGACCTCCTACGAGCAGTACTTC,CASSATGTSYEQYF
once,NA,TRBJ2-1,TRBV19,TGTGCCAGTCCGCCTGGCCGTGGCTCCTACAATGAGCAGTTCTTC,CASPPGRGSYNEQFF
NA,NA,TRBJ1-1,TRBV6-5,TGTGCCAGCAGCCTGGAGTTATCCCTGAACACTGAAGCTTTCTTT,CASSLELSLNTEAFF
few,NA,TRBJ1-1,TRBV7-9,TGTGCCAGCAGCTCACTACAAGGGGTAGTCGCTGAAGCTTTCTTT,CASSSLQGVVAEAFF
NA,NA,TRBJ1-1,TRBV7-3,TGTGCCAGCAGCTACTCAGGACCCGCGAATGAAGCTTTCTTT,CASSYSGPANEAFF
NA,NA,TRBJ1-2,TRBV14,TGTGCCAGCAGCCAAGACCGAGGCAGGGGTGGCGGCTACACCTTC,CASSQDRGRGGGYTF
NA,TRBD1,TRBJ2-1,TRBV4-3,TGCGCCAGCAGCCAACCCCCGAGGACAGGGGGCGCGTTCCATGAGCAGTTCTTC,CASSQPPRTGGAFHEQFF
NA,NA,TRBJ2-7,TRBV27,TGTGCCAGCAGTTTATCGTGGGGATCCTACGAGCAGTACTTC,CASSLSWGSYEQYF
NA,NA,TRBJ2-5,TRBV5-6,TGTGCCAGCAGCTTGGTAGAGTGGCAAGAGACCCAGTACTTC,CASSLVEWQETQYF
NA,NA,TRBJ1-2,TRBV30,TGTGCCCGCAGACAGCCTGCTAACTATGGCTACACCTTC,CARRQPANYGYTF
NA,TRBD2,TRBJ2-3,TRBV28,TGTGCCAGCAGTTTATCGGGAGGGGAGGCAGATACGCAGTATTTT,CASSLSGGEADTQYF
NA,TRBD1,TRBJ2-4,TRBV27,TGTGCCAGCAGAGAGACAGGGGTAGCCAAAAACATTCAGTACTTC,CASRETGVAKNIQYF
NA,TRBD2,TRBJ2-3,TRBV29-1,TGCAGCGTTGAAGCCGTAGCGGGAGGTAGCACAGATACGCAGTATTTT,CSVEAVAGGSTDTQYF
few,NA,TRBJ2-3,TRBV7-9,TGTGCCAGCAGCGACGACACAGGGTTTTCTCCAGATACGCAGTATTTT,CASSDDTGFSPDTQYF
few,NA,TRBJ2-6,TRBV15,TGTGCCACCAGCAGAGACAAGTCTGGGGCCAACGTCCTGACTTTC,CATSRDKSGANVLTF